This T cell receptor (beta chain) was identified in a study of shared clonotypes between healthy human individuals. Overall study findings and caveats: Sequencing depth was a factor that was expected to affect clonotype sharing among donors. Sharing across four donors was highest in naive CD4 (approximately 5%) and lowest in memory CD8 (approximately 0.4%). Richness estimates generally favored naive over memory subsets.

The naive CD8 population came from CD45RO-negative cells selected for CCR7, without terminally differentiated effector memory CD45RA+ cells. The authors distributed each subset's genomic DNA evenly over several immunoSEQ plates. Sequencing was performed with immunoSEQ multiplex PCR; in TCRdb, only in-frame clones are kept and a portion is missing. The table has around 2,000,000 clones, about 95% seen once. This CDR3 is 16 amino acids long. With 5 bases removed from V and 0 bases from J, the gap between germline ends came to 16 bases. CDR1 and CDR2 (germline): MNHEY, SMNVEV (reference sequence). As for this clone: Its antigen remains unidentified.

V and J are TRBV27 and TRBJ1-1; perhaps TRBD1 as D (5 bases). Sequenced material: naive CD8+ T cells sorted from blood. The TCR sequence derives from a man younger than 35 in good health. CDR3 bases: TGTGCCAGCAGTGTCAGCTGGGGACCGGTGAACACTGAAGCTTTCTTT. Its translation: CASSVSWGPVNTEAFF.